This passage covers 18 T cell receptor beta chains from one sample sequenced in a study of shared clonotypes between healthy human individuals. The assay was immunoSEQ multiplex PCR, and TCRdb's table has in-frame clones only and misses some. The sample shows about 2,200,000 clones, approximately 94% of them seen only once. The naive CD8 fraction comprised CD45RO-negative cells positively selected for CCR7 and excluded terminally differentiated effector memory CD45RA+ cells. Sequencing was carried out using naive CD8+ T cells from PBMCs. These TCRs come from a man aged 18-30 years in good health. Some clones in this sample may be carry-over from other donors' samples.

The chain couples TRBV10-3 to TRBJ1-1; 9 nucleotides line up with TRBD1. Per germline, CDR1 ENHRY and CDR2 SYGVKD. V was pared by 6 bases and J by 4 bases, with 9 bases of the junction left unmatched. There are 15 residues in the CDR3. For the CDR3, the DNA is TGTGCCATCAGCCACTCGGGACAGGGAGGCACTGAAGCTTTCTTT. It translates to CAISHSGQGGTEAFF.

The CDR3 DNA reads as TGTGCCAGTAGTGCACCGCTATCCAATGAGCAGTTCTTC. Translated, it gives CASSAPLSNEQFF. The V call is TRBV19, the J call TRBJ2-1; D gene unclear. Germline loops: CDR1 LNHDA, CDR2 SQIVND (reference sequence). The CDR3 length is 13 residues. V gave up 5 bases and J gave up 6 bases, with 11 bases separating them.

The chain joins TRBV11-2 to TRBJ2-5; 8 bases agree with TRBD1. Germline lookup yields CDR1 SGHAT and CDR2 FQNNGV. J gave up 5 bases and V 4 bases, and 9 bases lay outside the gene matches. The CDR3 loop spans 15 amino acids. DNA for the CDR3: TGTGCCAGCAGCTCCCGACAGGGGAGGTGGGAGACCCAGTACTTC. Protein sequence: CASSSRQGRWETQYF.

The chain couples TRBV18 to TRBJ1-5; unclear D gene. V was cut by 3 bases and J by 0 bases, with 18 bases left in between. The CDR3 totals 18 residues. CDR1 and CDR2 (germline): KGHSH, LQKENI. The CDR3 coding sequence is TGTGCCAGCTCACCGGCGGGCAGGTCGAACTATAGCAATCAGCCCCAGCATTTT. Protein product: CASSPAGRSNYSNQPQHF.

The V and J genes are TRBV4-1 and TRBJ2-7, with 10 positions matching TRBD1. This CDR3 has 17 residues. Germline V gene sequence: CDR1 MGHRA, CDR2 YSYEKL. V shed 0 bases, J shed 6 bases, and the junction held 11 bases outside the gene matches. Written as DNA, the CDR3 is TGCGCCAGCAGCCAAGATGGGGCCGGGACAGGGGTAGCCGAGCAGTACTTC. Protein sequence: CASSQDGAGTGVAEQYF.

This chain links TRBV19 with TRBJ2-7; unclear D gene. Germline CDR1 reads LNHDA; CDR2 reads SQIVND (reference sequence). Trimming removed 3 bases at V and 0 bases at J, with 9 bases between. The CDR3 consists of 14 residues. The CDR3 region is CASSMVQSSYEQYF. In DNA, the CDR3 is TGTGCCAGTAGTATGGTCCAAAGCTCCTACGAGCAGTACTTC.

The V and J genes are TRBV27 and TRBJ2-5, with TRBD2 matching over 7 bases. With V trimmed by 6 bases and J by 1 base, 11 bases remained unmatched. The V gene's germline CDR1 is MNHEY and CDR2 SMNVEV (reference sequence). This CDR3 region has 16 residues. The CDR3 region is CASSPGAGEVQETQYF. CDR3 bases: TGTGCCAGCAGCCCTGGGGCGGGAGAGGTCCAAGAGACCCAGTACTTC.

The sample holds one count of this clone. The V call is TRBV7-8, the J call TRBJ1-1, with TRBD1 as a possible D gene (6 bases). Germline V gene data show CDR1 as SGHVS and CDR2 as FQNEAQ. Trimming shortened V by 5 bases and J by 3 bases, and 16 bases separated the two germline ends. This CDR3 has 15 residues. The CDR3 loop is CASSQAGASDTEAFF. The DNA of the CDR3 is TGTGCCAGCAGCCAAGCGGGGGCCTCGGACACTGAAGCTTTCTTT.

The V and J genes are TRBV28 and TRBJ2-3; TRBD2 aligns across 7 bases. The V segment lost 5 bases and the J segment 10 bases; nucleotides outside the gene matches: 12. The germline V gene encodes CDR1 MDHEN and CDR2 SYDVKM. The CDR3 runs 14 residues. The CDR3 DNA sequence: TGTGCCAGCAGTCCCCGGGACTATAGATACGCGCAGTATTTT. This translates into CASSPRDYRYAQYF.

The rearrangement links TRBV5-6 to TRBJ1-2; D not certain. V shed 2 bases and J shed 5 bases, with 19 bases lying between them. Germline CDR1 is SGHDT and CDR2 is YYEEEE. The CDR3 spans 16 residues. CDR3 amino acids: CASSFNFATLGYGYTF. CDR3 bases: TGTGCCAGCAGCTTTAACTTCGCGACTTTGGGGTATGGCTACACCTTC.

V gene TRBV7-9 combines with J gene TRBJ1-4; D call uncertain. V was trimmed by 5 bases and J by 5 bases, leaving 18 bases between them. Germline V lookup: CDR1 SEHNR, CDR2 FQNEAQ (reference sequence). The length of the CDR3 is 16 residues. The CDR3 sequence is CASSPPGSSFNEKLFF. The CDR3 DNA sequence: TGTGCCAGCAGCCCTCCCGGAAGTAGCTTCAATGAAAAACTGTTTTTT.

This clone was picked up one time. V and J are TRBV4-3 and TRBJ2-1, with D maybe TRBD2 (6 bases). CDR1 is LGHNA, CDR2 YSLEER, per germline. The CDR3 extends over 16 amino acids. Trimming pared 1 base from V and 3 bases from J, leaving 13 bases between. CDR3 loop: CASSQGGSGNYNEQFF. CDR3 coding DNA: TGCGCCAGCAGCCAAGGTGGTAGCGGCAACTACAATGAGCAGTTCTTC.

The chain carries TRBV28 and TRBJ1-5; 8 positions match TRBD1. The CDR3 has 14 amino acids. V lost 6 bases and J lost 7; bases outside the gene matches: 8. Looked up from germline, CDR1 is MDHEN and CDR2 is SYDVKM. The CDR3: CASSLTNRGQPQHF. DNA of the CDR3: TGTGCCAGCAGCCTCACAAACAGGGGGCAGCCCCAGCATTTT.

The chain employs TRBV2 and TRBJ2-3, with TRBD1 as a possible D gene (5 bases). CDR3 length: 16 residues. Trimming shortened V by 1 base and J by 3 bases, and 14 bases separated the two germline ends. Germline V gene sequence: CDR1 SNHLY, CDR2 FYNNEI. The CDR3 sequence: CASSEGVGLGTDTQYF. CDR3 bases: TGTGCCAGCAGTGAAGGGGTGGGGCTGGGAACAGATACGCAGTATTTT.

V is TRBV11-2 and J is TRBJ1-4; no reliable D call. V gave up 1 base and J gave up 0 bases, with 9 bases separating them. The CDR3 loop spans 16 amino acids. Germline-derived CDR1 and CDR2 are SGHAT and FQNNGV. In DNA, the CDR3 is TGTGCCAGCAGCTTAGGTTTGAGAGCAACTAATGAAAAACTGTTTTTT. Amino acids: CASSLGLRATNEKLFF.

V is TRBV2 and J is TRBJ2-7; a weak D match, TRBD1 (6 bases). The CDR3 totals 16 residues. V lost 4 bases to trimming and J lost 0 bases, with 16 bases between them. Germline values: CDR1 SNHLY, CDR2 FYNNEI. CDR3 in DNA: TGTGCCAGCAGTGCGGCCGCGGACAGCACCTCCTACGAGCAGTACTTC. It specifies CASSAAADSTSYEQYF. Using reference TRBV2 and TRBJ2-7 for the parts outside the CDR3, the full variable domain is EPEVTQTPSHQVTQMGQEVILRCVPISNHLYFYWYRQILGQKVEFLVSFYNNEISEKSEIFDDQFSVERPDGSNFTLKIRSTKLEDSAMYFCASSAAADSTSYEQYFGPGTRLTVT.

This clone was seen a handful of times. Different DNA sequences within this sample yield the same CDR3. The rearrangement uses TRBV27 and TRBJ1-1; D gene ambiguous. Germline CDR1 MNHEY, CDR2 SMNVEV (reference sequence). The CDR3 runs to 11 residues. Trimming left V 7 bases short and J 5 bases short, with 8 bases between. The DNA for the CDR3 is TGTGCCAGCACCAGCGGGACTGAAGCTTTCTTT. Translating gives CASTSGTEAFF.

The V call is TRBV30, the J call TRBJ2-2; D might be TRBD1 (6 bases). Germline V gene data show CDR1 as GTSNPN and CDR2 as SVGIG (reference sequence). The CDR3 runs 14 residues. Trimming removed 4 bases at V and 2 bases at J, with 11 bases between. The CDR3 spells CAWNGDTNTGELFF. The DNA of the CDR3 is TGTGCCTGGAACGGGGACACCAACACCGGGGAGCTGTTTTTT.